The clone carrying this TCR beta chain was found a few times. Per germline, CDR1 SGHNT and CDR2 YYREEE (reference sequence). V lost 1 base to trimming and J lost 2 bases; unmatched junction nucleotides: 1. CDR3 length: 16 residues. Construction of the TCRbeta library involved unique molecular identifiers. TCRdb re-called the PCR reads with MiXCR, one entry per CDR3 protein. The profile shows roughly 420,000 distinct CDR3 sequences, under 20% of them singletons. The data originate from a study of T-cell reconstitution after alpha-beta-depleted transplantation in children. The gene calls are TRBV5-4 and TRBJ2-1, with TRBD2 identical over 12 bases. The specimen comprised PBMCs, mostly from graft donor cells, sampled 360 days after TCRalphabeta/CD19-depleted stem cell transplant. This TCR was sampled from a boy under two years old who had a stem cell transplant for Wiskott-Aldrich syndrome, so the T cells may come from the graft donor. The CDR3 sequence: CASSLTSGRPYNEQFF. Written as DNA, the CDR3 is TGTGCCAGCAGCTTGACTAGCGGGAGGCCCTACAATGAGCAGTTCTTC.